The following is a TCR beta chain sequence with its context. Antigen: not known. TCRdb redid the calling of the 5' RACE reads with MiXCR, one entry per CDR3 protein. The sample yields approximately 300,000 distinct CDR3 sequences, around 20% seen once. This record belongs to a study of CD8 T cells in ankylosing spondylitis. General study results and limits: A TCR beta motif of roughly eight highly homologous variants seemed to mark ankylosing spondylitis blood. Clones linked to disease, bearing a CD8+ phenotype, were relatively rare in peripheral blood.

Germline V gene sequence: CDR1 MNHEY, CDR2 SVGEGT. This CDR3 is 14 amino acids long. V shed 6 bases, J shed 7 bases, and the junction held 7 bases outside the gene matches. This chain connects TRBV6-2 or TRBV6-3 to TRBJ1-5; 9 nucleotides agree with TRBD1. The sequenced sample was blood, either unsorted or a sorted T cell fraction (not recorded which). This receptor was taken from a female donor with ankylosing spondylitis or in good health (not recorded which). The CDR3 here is CASRRDRVEQPQHF. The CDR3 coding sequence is TGTGCCAGCAGGCGGGACAGGGTGGAGCAGCCCCAGCATTTT.